This T cell receptor (beta chain) was recovered during a study of T cell changes during pregnancy in multiple sclerosis. Germline V gene lookup returns CDR1 LGHNA and CDR2 YSLEER. V dropped 0 bases and J dropped 9 bases, with 12 bases sitting between them. This CDR3 has 15 residues. Repertoires were generated with immunoSEQ multiplex PCR, while TCRdb's copy carries only in-frame clones and drops some. In the table there are about 17,000 clones, roughly 81% of which are singletons. The chain joins TRBV4-3 to TRBJ1-6; TRBD1 might be the D (5 bases). The material sequenced was CD8+ T cells from peripheral blood mononuclear cells, taken in the second trimester of pregnancy. This clonotype originated in a female donor in good health, enrolled as a control in a pregnancy study. The CDR3 reads CASSQEEGPSSPLHF. CDR3 nucleotide sequence: TGCGCCAGCAGCCAAGAGGAGGGGCCATCTTCACCCCTCCACTTT.